The present T cell receptor beta chain was sequenced within a study of CD8 T cells in Susac syndrome. Whole-study results and caveats: As the study acknowledged, the number of individuals in its TCR sequencing and HLA analysis was relatively small.

CD8+ and CD4+ blood T cells underwent TCR beta sequencing. As controls, healthy donors matched for age and sex were used. Negative isolation was used for CD8+ and CD4+ T cells, and FACS enrichment was applied to TEMRA cells. Points on this clonotype: Its target is not known.

This CDR3 has 14 residues. Germline V gene data show CDR1 as LNHDA and CDR2 as SQIVND (reference sequence). V shed 6 bases and J 7 bases; nucleotides not matched to a gene: 5. The RNA input was roughly 0.45 to 1 ug, and it was reverse transcribed with random hexamers. TCRdb redid the calling of the immunoSEQ multiplex PCR reads with MiXCR, one entry per CDR3 protein. The table shows over 80,000 distinct CDR3 sequences, with 85% to 95% occurring only once. The clonotype was recovered from a human donor in good health. The chain is built from TRBV19 and TRBJ2-2; 10 bases are shared with TRBD2. The sample comprised CD8+ T cells from PBMCs. The CDR3 DNA reads as TGTGCCAGTAGGCTAGCGGGGGTTAGCGGGGAGCTGTTTTTT. It yields the protein CASRLAGVSGELFF.